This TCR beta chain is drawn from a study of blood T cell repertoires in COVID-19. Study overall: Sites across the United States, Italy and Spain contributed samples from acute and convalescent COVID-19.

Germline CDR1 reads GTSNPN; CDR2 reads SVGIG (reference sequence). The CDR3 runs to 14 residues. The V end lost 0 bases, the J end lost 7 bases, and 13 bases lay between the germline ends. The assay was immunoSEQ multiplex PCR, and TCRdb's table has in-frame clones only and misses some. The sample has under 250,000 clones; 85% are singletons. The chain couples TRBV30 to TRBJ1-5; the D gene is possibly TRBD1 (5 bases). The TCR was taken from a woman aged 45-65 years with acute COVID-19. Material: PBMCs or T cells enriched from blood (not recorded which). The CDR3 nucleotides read TGTGCCTGGAGTGTTAGTAGGGCAGGGCAGCCCCAGCATTTT. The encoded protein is CAWSVSRAGQPQHF.